Below are 27 T cell receptor beta chains sequenced from a single sample in a study of early T cells in non-severe SARS-CoV-2 infection. TCRdb used MiXCR to reprocess the 5' RACE reads, holding one entry per CDR3 protein. The table has 80,000 or so distinct CDR3 sequences, around 12% seen once; the top ten hold around 3.6%. Sequenced material: whole blood. The receptors shown here come from an adult who was a healthcare worker with PCR-confirmed SARS-CoV-2 infection or an uninfected control (not recorded which).

This clonotype came up many times. This sequence joins TRBV7-6 and TRBJ2-3; possibly TRBD2 for D (5 bases). This CDR3 is 15 amino acids long. With 4 bases removed from V and 6 bases from J, the gap between germline ends came to 17 bases. CDR1 is SGHVS and CDR2 is FNYEAQ in the germline V gene. The CDR3 loop reads CASSSSWSGADTQYF. The CDR3, as DNA: TGTGCCAGCAGCTCTAGTTGGAGCGGTGCGGATACGCAGTATTTT. The entire variable domain, with the rest obtained from reference TRBV7-6 and TRBJ2-3, is as follows: GAGVSQSPRYKVTKRGQDVALRCDPISGHVSLYWYRQALGQGPEFLTYFNYEAQQDKSGLPNDRFSAERPEGSISTLTIQRTEQRDSAMYRCASSSSWSGADTQYFGPGTRLTVL.

In its sample, this clonotype was seen many times. The gene calls are TRBV11-2 and TRBJ2-3; possible D gene TRBD2, 6 bases. The CDR3 loop spans 14 amino acids. Germline values: CDR1 SGHAT, CDR2 FQNNGV. V lost 8 bases and J lost 3, with 15 bases in between. CDR3 amino acids: CASGGTSGTDTQYF. The CDR3 coding sequence is TGTGCCAGCGGGGGGACCTCAGGGACAGATACGCAGTATTTT.

This clonotype was recorded at least ten times. This chain uses TRBV6-5 with TRBJ2-3; 14 bases are a match to TRBD2. This CDR3 is built from 16 residues. V was clipped by 11 bases and J by 1 base; unmatched bases: 8. Germline assignment: CDR1 MNHEY and CDR2 SVGAGI. CDR3 sequence reads: CAPHGGLAGGTDTQYF. The CDR3 DNA is TGTGCCCCCCACGGGGGACTAGCGGGAGGCACAGATACGCAGTATTTT.

This clonotype turned up a few times. The chain uses TRBV7-9 and TRBJ2-2, with D possibly TRBD2 on 6 matching bases. The CDR3 sequence is 17 residues long. V was pared by 5 bases and J by 2 bases, with 18 bases between. Germline V gene sequence: CDR1 SEHNR, CDR2 FQNEAQ (reference sequence). DNA for the CDR3: TGTGCCAGCAGCCCTAGCGCGGGGTCTTTCAACACCGGGGAGCTGTTTTTT. It translates to CASSPSAGSFNTGELFF.

The chain joins TRBV5-1 to TRBJ2-5; no firm D call. Looked up from germline, CDR1 is SGHRS and CDR2 is YFSETQ. The CDR3 runs 13 residues. Trimming left V 0 bases short and J 4 bases short, with 7 bases between. DNA of the CDR3: TGCGCCAGCAGCTTGGTCGTAGGAGAGACCCAGTACTTC. Its protein is CASSLVVGETQYF.

A remark on this clonotype: A much larger clone differs by one base, so this may be a read error. The missing conserved phenylalanine or tryptophan at the end of this CDR3 makes a read error likely. The chain has TRBV27 and TRBJ2-7, with 9 bases lining up with TRBD1. Per the germline V gene, CDR1 is MNHEY and CDR2 is SMNVEV (reference sequence). The CDR3 covers 14 residues. DNA of the CDR3: TGTGCCAGCAGTTTGGGGACAGGGTCCTCCGAGCAGTACTCC. Translating gives CASSLGTGSSEQYS.

This clonotype was counted a few times. The chain has TRBV6-2 or TRBV6-3 and TRBJ2-3; 9 nucleotides match TRBD2. The CDR3 contains 15 residues. Germline assignment: CDR1 MNHEY and CDR2 SVGEGT. Losses at the gene ends were 5 bases for V and 1 base for J; bases not matched to a gene: 4. The CDR3 reads CASSIAGARTDTQYF. The CDR3 coding sequence is TGTGCCAGCAGTATAGCGGGAGCACGCACAGATACGCAGTATTTT.

The rearrangement uses TRBV18 and TRBJ2-1, with D tentatively TRBD2 (6 bases). Germline V lookup: CDR1 KGHSH, CDR2 LQKENI. The V end lost 6 bases, the J end lost 5 bases, and 11 bases lay between the germline ends. There are 13 residues in the CDR3. The CDR3 DNA follows: TGTGCCAGCTCCCCGGGAGTCAACAATGAGCAGTTCTTC. Its translation: CASSPGVNNEQFF.

This sequence joins TRBV2 and TRBJ2-6; D remains ambiguous. Germline loops: CDR1 SNHLY, CDR2 FYNNEI. The CDR3 totals 14 residues. Trimming took off 4 bases at V and 1 base at J, with 5 bases between the two ends. In DNA, the CDR3 is TGTGCCAGCAGTGTGGGATCTGGGGCCAACGTCCTGACTTTC. It is translated as CASSVGSGANVLTF. The whole variable domain, remainder taken from reference TRBV2 and TRBJ2-6, is EPEVTQTPSHQVTQMGQEVILRCVPISNHLYFYWYRQILGQKVEFLVSFYNNEISEKSEIFDDQFSVERPDGSNFTLKIRSTKLEDSAMYFCASSVGSGANVLTFGAGSRLTVL.

J is TRBJ1-2 and V is TRBV6-6, with 7 positions matching TRBD1. V lost 5 bases to trimming and J lost 4 bases; unmatched junction nucleotides: 4. The germline V gene has CDR1 MNHNY and CDR2 SVGAGI (reference sequence). The CDR3 is made up of 13 amino acids. CDR3 loop: CASSQDRSYGYTF. The CDR3 region has the DNA TGTGCCAGCAGTCAGGACAGGAGCTATGGCTACACCTTC.

Many counts were recorded for this clonotype. The chain joins TRBV13 to TRBJ2-7; 8 nucleotides align to TRBD1. Germline V gene lookup returns CDR1 PRHDT and CDR2 FYEKMQ (reference sequence). The V and J ends lost 5 bases and 2 bases, in that order; junction bases with no gene match: 5. This CDR3 has 14 residues. CDR3 sequence reads: CASSLQGGAYEQYF. CDR3 DNA sequence: TGTGCCAGCAGCCTACAGGGGGGCGCCTACGAGCAGTACTTC.

The V and J genes are TRBV9 and TRBJ2-7, with D perhaps given as TRBD1 or TRBD2 (5 bases each). This CDR3 has 14 amino acids. V lost 2 bases and J 2 bases, leaving 11 bases between the germline ends. Germline loops: CDR1 SGDLS, CDR2 YYNGEE. The CDR3 DNA reads TGTGCCAGCAGCGTGGGAGACAGTACCTACGAGCAGTACTTC. Translating it yields CASSVGDSTYEQYF.

This clonotype was seen only a few times. This chain joins TRBV9 and TRBJ2-3, with 8 bases fitting TRBD2. The CDR3 runs to 14 residues. Losses at the gene ends were 4 bases for V and 6 bases for J; bases not matched to a gene: 7. Germline V gives CDR1 SGDLS, CDR2 YYNGEE. The CDR3 coding sequence is TGTGCCAGCAGCCTTAGCGGGAAGATGGATACGCAGTATTTT. Translating gives CASSLSGKMDTQYF.

This clonotype has ten or more counts. J is TRBJ1-1 and V is TRBV27; TRBD1 aligns across 9 bases. The germline V gene encodes CDR1 MNHEY and CDR2 SMNVEV (reference sequence). V dropped 5 bases and J dropped 2; count of bases not matched to a gene: 9. This CDR3 is 16 amino acids long. The CDR3 bases are TGTGCCAGCAGTATACGGACAGGGGATTTCAACACTGAAGCTTTCTTT. Protein sequence: CASSIRTGDFNTEAFF.

CDR3 DNA sequence: TGTGCCTGGAGTAACAGCCACAATCAGCCCCAGCATTTT. It yields the protein CAWSNSHNQPQHF. J is TRBJ1-5 and V is TRBV30, with no clear D. This CDR3 has 13 amino acids. CDR1 GTSNPN and CDR2 SVGIG come from the germline V gene (reference sequence). Trimming removed 2 bases at V and 3 bases at J, with 8 bases between.

The sample holds many counts of this clonotype. The rearrangement uses TRBV20-1 and TRBJ2-5, with 8 bases that match TRBD2. The CDR3 is 13 amino acids. V was clipped by 3 bases and J by 5 bases; unmatched bases: 5. Per the germline V gene, CDR1 is DFQATT and CDR2 is SNEGSKA (reference sequence). CDR3 amino acids: CSARDGRGETQYF. The CDR3, as DNA: TGCAGTGCTAGGGACGGGAGGGGGGAGACCCAGTACTTC.

The chain uses TRBV4-1 and TRBJ2-7; TRBD1 matches at 10 bases. Trimming at V came to 3 bases and at J to 4 bases, leaving 6 bases not matched to a gene. The CDR3 has 15 amino acids. CDR1 is MGHRA, CDR2 YSYEKL, per germline. The CDR3 region is CASSHGQGEGYEQYF. DNA for the CDR3: TGCGCCAGCAGCCACGGACAGGGGGAAGGGTACGAGCAGTACTTC.

This clonotype was detected a few times. A read error is possible here, since a much larger clone lies one base away. J is TRBJ2-1 and V is TRBV29-1, with TRBD2 identical over 12 bases. This CDR3 is built from 16 residues. The germline gives CDR1 SQVTM, CDR2 ANQGSEA. DNA for the CDR3: TGCAGCGTTGAAGAAAGAATACTAGCGGGAGGAAATGGGCAGTTCTTC. This encodes CSVEERILAGGNGQFF.

The chain uses TRBV4-2 and TRBJ2-1; the match to TRBD1 covers 8 bases. Germline V gene lookup returns CDR1 LGHNA and CDR2 YNFKEQ. The CDR3 is made up of 15 amino acids. Trimming at V came to 2 bases and at J to 5 bases, leaving 5 bases not matched to a gene. The CDR3: CASSQPTGGHNEQFF. CDR3 in DNA: TGTGCCAGCAGCCAACCTACAGGGGGGCACAATGAGCAGTTCTTC.

This clonotype has more than one count but fewer than ten. The V gene is TRBV6-4, the J gene TRBJ1-1; weak D call: TRBD1 (6 bases). CDR1 is MRHNA and CDR2 is SNTAGT in the germline V gene. V was clipped by 6 bases and J by 2 bases, with 13 bases between them. The CDR3 runs 14 residues. The CDR3 region is CASSPRGGNTEAFF. CDR3 nucleotide sequence: TGTGCCAGCAGCCCGAGGGGGGGAAACACTGAAGCTTTCTTT.

This clonotype was seen at least ten times. The rearrangement links TRBV10-3 to TRBJ2-7; the D is unclear. CDR3 length equals 13 residues. The germline V gene encodes CDR1 ENHRY and CDR2 SYGVKD. Trimming removed 8 bases from V and 5 bases from J, with 16 bases in between. CDR3 bases: TGTGCCATCCCCTCGGGTAGGCATGACGAGCAGTACTTC. This codes for CAIPSGRHDEQYF.

Ten or more counts support this clonotype. The chain recombines TRBV18 with TRBJ1-1; a possible D gene is TRBD1 (6 bases). V dropped 6 bases and J dropped 1 base, with 12 bases sitting between them. Germline V gives CDR1 KGHSH, CDR2 LQKENI. This CDR3 comprises 14 residues. The CDR3 reads CASSRDTQNTEAFF. CDR3 coding DNA: TGTGCCAGCTCCCGGGACACCCAGAACACTGAAGCTTTCTTT.

Many counts were recorded for this clonotype. The chain is built from TRBV6-2 or TRBV6-3 and TRBJ1-5; tentatively, D is TRBD1 (5 bases). V lost 6 bases and J lost 0, with 9 bases in between. The CDR3 covers 14 residues. Germline V gene sequence: CDR1 MNHEY, CDR2 SVGEGT. The CDR3 bases are TGTGCCAGCAGCAAACAGGTTAGCAATCAGCCCCAGCATTTT. Translating gives CASSKQVSNQPQHF.

This clonotype showed up many times. The gene calls are TRBV24-1 and TRBJ1-6; the match to TRBD1 covers 8 bases. After removal of 4 bases from V and 7 bases from J, the junction contained 2 bases not matched to a gene. Germline V gene data show CDR1 as KGHDR and CDR2 as SFDVKD. This CDR3 is built from 14 residues. CDR3 amino acids: CATSDGQGNSPLHF. The CDR3 DNA is TGTGCCACCAGTGACGGACAGGGAAATTCACCCCTCCACTTT.

CDR3 DNA sequence: TGTGCCAGCAGCTTCACTAGCAATCAGCCCCAGCATTTT. Translated: CASSFTSNQPQHF. V and J are TRBV7-9 and TRBJ1-5; D gene unclear. CDR1 is SEHNR, CDR2 FQNEAQ, per germline (reference sequence). The CDR3 is 13 amino acids. V was pared by 3 bases and J by 0 bases, with 3 bases between.

This clonotype appeared a few times. This chain joins TRBV11-2 and TRBJ1-4; D is unclear. Trimming shortened V by 5 bases and J by 9 bases, and 22 bases separated the two germline ends. Germline assignment: CDR1 SGHAT and CDR2 FQNNGV. This CDR3 is built from 16 residues. DNA of the CDR3: TGTGCCAGCAGCCCCAAATGTCTCCAACTAATGAAAAAACTGTTTTTT. Translated: CASSPKCLQLMKKLFF.

The sample holds a few counts of this clonotype. The J gene is TRBJ2-7, the V gene TRBV7-9; D may match TRBD1 or TRBD2 (5 bases each). CDR3 length: 15 amino acids. The ends were cut back, 6 bases at V and 6 bases at J, with 21 bases in the middle. Per the germline V gene, CDR1 is SEHNR and CDR2 is FQNEAQ (reference sequence). Written as DNA, the CDR3 is TGTGCCAGCAGTTCCCATCAGTGGGACGCGGGCGAGCAGTACTTC. Translating it yields CASSSHQWDAGEQYF.